The rows below give T cell receptor beta chains drawn from one sample of a study of T cell responses to AZD1222 COVID-19 vaccine. TCRdb's copy holds only in-frame clones and misses some; the assay was immunoSEQ multiplex PCR. The sample contains roughly 99,000 clones, around nine tenths of which appear only once. The material was peripheral blood, obtained on day 0 of AZD1222 vaccination. These receptors all stem from an adult in good health. Each CDR3 is given with its conserved first and last residue.

j_gene: TRBJ2-7
v_gene: TRBV11-2
CDR3aa: CASSPGAVGQYF

j_gene: TRBJ2-7
v_gene: TRBV13
CDR3aa: CASSLRGTYEQYF

j_gene: TRBJ1-2
v_gene: TRBV12-3/TRBV12-4
CDR3aa: CASSPRFYGYTF

j_gene: TRBJ2-7
v_gene: TRBV4-3
CDR3aa: CASSQEGLSGGPSYEQYF

j_gene: TRBJ1-1
v_gene: TRBV12-3/TRBV12-4
CDR3aa: CASSPRGGTEAFF

j_gene: TRBJ2-6
v_gene: TRBV19
CDR3aa: CASSIEGSSGANVLTF

j_gene: TRBJ1-3
v_gene: TRBV6-5
CDR3aa: CASSYMGLGNTIYF

j_gene: TRBJ2-7
v_gene: TRBV14
CDR3aa: CASSQVMGGEQYF

j_gene: TRBJ1-3
v_gene: TRBV7-3
CDR3aa: CASSLMGPGSGNTIYF

j_gene: TRBJ1-4
v_gene: TRBV9
CDR3aa: CASSVGLGGGEKLFF

j_gene: TRBJ2-1
v_gene: TRBV3-1/TRBV3-2
CDR3aa: CASSPYYNEQFF

j_gene: TRBJ2-3
v_gene: TRBV5-1
CDR3aa: CASSFTGTDTQYF

j_gene: TRBJ2-7
v_gene: TRBV4-1
CDR3aa: CASSLPWGASPEQYF

j_gene: TRBJ2-2
v_gene: TRBV14
CDR3aa: CASSQYWIGGRNTGELFF

j_gene: TRBJ1-5
v_gene: TRBV25-1
CDR3aa: CASRQGSDQPQHF

j_gene: TRBJ2-2
v_gene: TRBV4-3
CDR3aa: CASSQDRGRTGELFF

j_gene: TRBJ2-1
v_gene: TRBV12-3/TRBV12-4
CDR3aa: CASSPGQYNEQFF

j_gene: TRBJ2-5
v_gene: TRBV12-3/TRBV12-4
CDR3aa: CASNPGTGETQYF

j_gene: TRBJ2-7
v_gene: TRBV13
CDR3aa: CASSLGGRGGYEQYF

j_gene: TRBJ2-2
v_gene: TRBV27
CDR3aa: CASSLLSGGFANTGELFF

j_gene: TRBJ2-1
v_gene: TRBV5-1
CDR3aa: CASSLSGGYNEQFF

j_gene: TRBJ2-1
v_gene: TRBV7-9
CDR3aa: CASSFLAGAYNEQFF